These 32 T cell receptor beta chains were sequenced from one sample in a study of breast tumors, draining lymph nodes, adjacent tissues. The lymph nodes were axillary draining lymph nodes from breast cancer patients. One entry per CDR3 protein results from TCRdb running MiXCR on the multiplex PCR reads. The data show around 250,000 distinct CDR3 sequences, 30% to 35% seen once. Sample: axillary lymph node tissue. The receptor source for this set is a female donor with breast cancer. Some clones in this sample may be carry-over from other donors' samples.

This clonotype was counted ten times or more. CDR3 amino acids: CASSSTGRGPQETQYF. In DNA form, the CDR3 reads TGTGCCAGCAGCTCCACGGGCAGGGGGCCTCAAGAGACCCAGTACTTC. This chain links TRBV7-3 with TRBJ2-5; 8 nucleotides align to TRBD1. Germline-derived CDR1 and CDR2 are SGHTA and FQGTGA. The V and J ends lost 4 bases and 2 bases, in that order; junction bases with no gene match: 9. The CDR3 contains 16 residues.

This clonotype was recorded at least ten times. The V call is TRBV29-1, the J call TRBJ2-6; D possibly corresponds to TRBD1 (5 bases). Trimming removed 4 bases from V and 0 bases from J, with 7 bases in between. Germline CDR1 SQVTM, CDR2 ANQGSEA. The CDR3 is 14 residues long. This chain's CDR3 is CSVVQASGANVLTF. The CDR3 region has the DNA TGCAGCGTTGTACAGGCCTCTGGGGCCAACGTCCTGACTTTC.

This clonotype has just a few counts. No conserved phenylalanine or tryptophan ends this CDR3, so it is likely a read error. This chain's CDR3 is CSAGDRPGYSYTL. In DNA, the CDR3 is TGCAGTGCAGGGGACAGGCCCGGTTATAGCTACACCCTC. The rearrangement links TRBV20-1 to TRBJ1-2; the match to TRBD1 covers 8 bases. The J segment lost 9 bases and the V segment lost 6 bases, leaving 12 bases of the junction unmatched. The CDR3 consists of 13 residues. Germline V gene data show CDR1 as DFQATT and CDR2 as SNEGSKA (reference sequence).

This chain joins TRBV19 and TRBJ2-3, with D tentatively TRBD2 (6 bases). V lost 9 bases, J lost 4 bases, and 20 bases lay in between. There are 15 residues in the CDR3. CDR1 LNHDA and CDR2 SQIVND come from the germline V gene (reference sequence). CDR3 sequence (DNA): TGTGCCAGCAGAACAGGTACCGGGAGTGCAGATACGCAGTATTTT. Its translation: CASRTGTGSADTQYF.

Notes on this clonotype: This may be a read error: a much more frequent sequence differs by one nucleotide. This sequence joins TRBV18 and TRBJ2-7; D remains ambiguous. Trimming stripped 2 bases from V and 5 bases from J, with 13 bases between. There are 14 residues in the CDR3. The germline V gene encodes CDR1 KGHSH and CDR2 LQKENI. In DNA, the CDR3 is TGTGCCAGCTCACCAGTGCGGCAGGACCACGAGCAGTACTTC. Residues: CASSPVRQDHEQYF.

The CDR3 region has the DNA TGTGCCAGCACCCTGGTGGGGTCGGGACATGACTATGGCTACACCTTC. Its translation: CASTLVGSGHDYGYTF. The chain couples TRBV25-1 to TRBJ1-2; weak D call: TRBD1 (6 bases). CDR3 size: 16 residues. V lost 7 bases, J lost 3 bases, and 21 bases lay in between. The V gene's germline CDR1 is MGHDK and CDR2 SYGVNS.

This clonotype was observed a few times. The V gene is TRBV5-6, the J gene TRBJ2-3; D might be TRBD1 or TRBD2, each matching 6 bases. The ends were cut back, 5 bases at V and 4 bases at J, with 17 bases in the middle. Germline V CDR1 and CDR2: SGHDT, YYEEEE. The CDR3 is made up of 15 amino acids. The CDR3 DNA sequence: TGTGCCAGCAGTTACAGGACAGCGGGTCCAGATACGCAGTATTTT. Amino acids: CASSYRTAGPDTQYF.

This clonotype has at least ten counts. Sequence at one end of the junction differs from germline and may be a read error. J is TRBJ2-5 and V is TRBV12-3 or TRBV12-4, with TRBD2 identical over 12 bases. This CDR3 region has 15 residues. Written as DNA, the CDR3 is TGTGCCAGCAGTCTAGCGGGGGGGCCCCAAGAGACCCAGTACTTC. Protein: CASSLAGGPQETQYF.

J is TRBJ2-1 and V is TRBV6-1; 7 bases map to TRBD2. CDR3 length: 16 residues. Germline V gene lookup returns CDR1 MNHNS and CDR2 SASEGT. The V and J ends lost 4 bases and 10 bases, in that order; junction bases with no gene match: 16. The CDR3 sequence is CASSGVGLAVPKEQFF. The CDR3 nucleotides read TGTGCCAGCAGTGGGGTGGGGCTAGCGGTCCCCAAGGAGCAGTTCTTC.

This clonotype was observed many times. The chain uses TRBV29-1 and TRBJ1-2, with D possibly matching TRBD1 (6 bases). Trimming pared 6 bases from V and 2 bases from J, leaving 13 bases between. CDR3 length equals 13 residues. Per the germline V gene, CDR1 is SQVTM and CDR2 is ANQGSEA. Written as DNA, the CDR3 is TGCAGCGTAGATATCACAGGGAACTATGGCTACACCTTC. Translation: CSVDITGNYGYTF.

The table lists this clonotype with many counts. The chain is built from TRBV14 and TRBJ1-2; D is uncertain. Per germline, CDR1 SGHDN and CDR2 FVKESK. V was cut by 0 bases and J by 4 bases, with 9 bases left in between. This CDR3 has 14 amino acids. The CDR3, as DNA: TGTGCCAGCAGCCAAGAGGGCAGAGGCTATGGCTACACCTTC. Its protein is CASSQEGRGYGYTF.

The V call is TRBV29-1, the J call TRBJ2-3; 14 bases are a match to TRBD2. The CDR3 has 18 amino acids. Germline lookup yields CDR1 SQVTM and CDR2 ANQGSEA. The V gene end was trimmed by 4 bases and the J gene end by 1 base; junction bases not matched to a gene: 10. The CDR3 nucleotides are TGCAGCGTTGTTGTTGGACTAGCGGGGGGCGGGGGCACAGATACGCAGTATTTT. Its translation is CSVVVGLAGGGGTDTQYF.

The rearrangement joins TRBV28 to TRBJ2-7; D tentatively fits TRBD1 or TRBD2 (5 bases each). Between the trimmed V and J ends, which lost 3 bases and 1 base, there was a span of 7 bases. Germline-derived CDR1 and CDR2 are MDHEN and SYDVKM. This CDR3 has 13 amino acids. CDR3 nucleotide sequence: TGTGCCAGCAGTTTGAGGGGTTCCTACGAGCAGTACTTC. It codes for CASSLRGSYEQYF.

A word on this clonotype: At one of its ends the junction is not consistent with the germline gene, which may arise from a read error. V is TRBV24-1 and J is TRBJ2-7, with a tentative D call TRBD1 (5 bases). The CDR3 totals 12 residues. The germline CDR1 and CDR2 sequences are KGHDR and SFDVKD. The CDR3 DNA reads TGTGCCAGCAGTCAGGACAAATACGAGCAGTACTTC. Amino acids: CASSQDKYEQYF.

This clonotype has ten or more counts. V usage is TRBV7-3 and J usage is TRBJ1-6; D is unclear. The CDR3 loop spans 13 amino acids. CDR1 and CDR2 from the germline V gene are SGHTA and FQGTGA. V lost 1 base and J lost 8, with 6 bases in between. Here the CDR3 DNA reads TGTGCCAGCAGCTTAAACGACGATTCACCCCTCCACTTT. Translation gives CASSLNDDSPLHF.

This clonotype was detected many times. This sequence joins TRBV7-8 and TRBJ2-1; 13 bases map to TRBD2. The CDR3 sequence is 15 residues long. From germline, CDR1 is SGHVS and CDR2 FQNEAQ. Trimming at V came to 5 bases and at J to 8 bases, leaving 6 bases not matched to a gene. The CDR3 DNA reads as TGTGCCAGCAGCGACGGACTAGCGGGAGTCTATGAGCAGTTCTTC. Its translation is CASSDGLAGVYEQFF.

This clonotype was picked up one time. A single base separates this from a much larger clone, so it may be a read error. This chain uses TRBV13 with TRBJ2-7, with 9 bases fitting TRBD1. CDR1 is PRHDT and CDR2 is FYEKMQ in the germline V gene (reference sequence). The CDR3 covers 12 residues. In DNA, the CDR3 is TGTGCCAGCAGTCCTCCCGGGACAGGGAAACACTTC. It encodes CASSPPGTGKHF. The entire variable domain, with the rest obtained from reference TRBV13 and TRBJ2-7, is as follows: AAGVIQSPRHLIKEKRETATLKCYPIPRHDTVYWYQQGPGQDPQFLISFYEKMQSDKGSIPDRFSAQQFSDYHSELNMSSLELGDSALYFCASSPPGTGKHFGPGTRLTVT.

This clonotype appeared many times. This chain's CDR3 is CSAGLVGGQFF. The CDR3 DNA reads as TGCAGTGCTGGATTAGTTGGCGGGCAGTTCTTC. The V call is TRBV20-1, the J call TRBJ2-1; D not resolved. From germline, CDR1 is DFQATT and CDR2 SNEGSKA (reference sequence). V lost 5 bases and J 12 bases, leaving 14 bases between the germline ends. This CDR3 has 11 amino acids.

The genes are TRBV6-1 and TRBJ1-4; TRBD1 matches 8 bases. After removal of 5 bases from V and 14 bases from J, the junction contained 13 bases not matched to a gene. The CDR3 covers 14 residues. Germline loops: CDR1 MNHNS, CDR2 SASEGT. This chain's CDR3 is CASSHPPGGLELFF. The CDR3 nucleotides are TGTGCCAGCAGTCACCCCCCAGGGGGCCTAGAGCTGTTTTTT.

There are many counts of this clonotype. This sequence joins TRBV7-2 and TRBJ2-1; 11 nucleotides align to TRBD2. This CDR3 region has 18 residues. Trimming at V came to 3 bases and at J to 7 bases, leaving 14 bases not matched to a gene. The germline CDR1 and CDR2 sequences are SGHTA and FQGNSA. CDR3 DNA: TGTGCCAGCAGCTTTCCGGGACTAGCGGCGATTAACCGAAATGAGCAGTTCTTC. Amino acid sequence: CASSFPGLAAINRNEQFF.

The chain employs TRBV11-2 and TRBJ2-2, with 11 bases fitting TRBD2. Germline V gives CDR1 SGHAT, CDR2 FQNNGV. The CDR3 has 19 amino acids. V lost 1 base and J lost 7; bases outside the gene matches: 14. The CDR3: CASSLGFRLAGGFGGELFF. The CDR3 DNA is TGTGCCAGCAGCTTAGGATTTAGATTAGCGGGGGGGTTCGGCGGGGAGCTGTTTTTT.

The chain uses TRBV24-1 and TRBJ1-5, with D maybe TRBD1 (5 bases). The CDR3 totals 17 residues. The V end lost 5 bases, the J end lost 1 base, and 17 bases lay between the germline ends. Germline CDR1 KGHDR, CDR2 SFDVKD. The CDR3 protein is CATSVRPVGESNQPQHF. CDR3 in DNA: TGTGCCACCAGTGTCCGCCCCGTAGGGGAAAGCAATCAGCCCCAGCATTTT.

On this clonotype itself: Likely a read error: the CDR3 ends without its conserved phenylalanine or tryptophan. Here the CDR3 reads CASSPDRSQAKNIQYS. CDR3 nucleotides: TGTGCCAGTAGTCCCGACAGGTCACAAGCCAAAAACATTCAGTACTCC. The genes are TRBV19 and TRBJ2-4; a possible D gene is TRBD1 (6 bases). From germline, CDR1 is LNHDA and CDR2 SQIVND (reference sequence). The CDR3 length is 16 residues. The V and J ends lost 5 bases and 0 bases respectively, with 14 bases between them.

The chain is built from TRBV10-3 and TRBJ2-1, with 12 bases that match TRBD2. The CDR3 is made up of 17 amino acids. Losses at the gene ends were 6 bases for V and 10 bases for J; bases not matched to a gene: 16. In germline, CDR1 is ENHRY, CDR2 SYGVKD. The DNA for the CDR3 is TGTGCCATCAGGAAGGGGACCTCTAGCGGGGGGGCCGGGGAGCAGTTCTTC. Translating it yields CAIRKGTSSGGAGEQFF.

Many counts were recorded for this clonotype. The chain links TRBV7-9 to TRBJ2-2; TRBD2 aligns across 13 bases. Germline-derived CDR1 and CDR2 are SEHNR and FQNEAQ (reference sequence). The V gene end was trimmed by 1 base and the J gene end by 7 bases; junction bases not matched to a gene: 9. There are 18 residues in the CDR3. In DNA, the CDR3 is TGTGCCAGCAGCTTAGTCCGCGGACTAGCGGGAGAGGGCGGGGAGCTGTTTTTT. Translating gives CASSLVRGLAGEGGELFF.

This clonotype was detected a few times. V is TRBV27 and J is TRBJ1-4, with D perhaps matching TRBD1 (5 bases). The CDR3 is made up of 15 amino acids. Germline assignment: CDR1 MNHEY and CDR2 SMNVEV (reference sequence). V was pared by 5 bases and J by 8 bases, with 18 bases between. CDR3 sequence (DNA): TGTGCCAGCAGTCCACTGGGGGTAAAGGAGGAAAAACTGTTTTTT. The encoded protein is CASSPLGVKEEKLFF. Drawing the rest from reference TRBV27 and TRBJ1-4, the complete variable domain is EAQVTQNPRYLITVTGKKLTVTCSQNMNHEYMSWYRQDPGLGLRQIYYSMNVEVTDKGDVPEGYKVSRKEKRNFPLILESPSPNQTSLYFCASSPLGVKEEKLFFGSGTQLSVL.

The chain carries TRBV7-2 and TRBJ1-3, with D unclear. This CDR3 has 14 residues. Trimming removed 5 bases from V and 4 bases from J, with 12 bases in between. Looked up from germline, CDR1 is SGHTA and CDR2 is FQGNSA. CDR3: CASSRPQLGNTIYF. In DNA, the CDR3 is TGTGCCAGCAGCCGACCACAATTGGGAAACACCATATATTTT.

The V and J genes are TRBV28 and TRBJ2-3, with TRBD2 matching over 7 bases. CDR3 size: 14 residues. Trimming cost V 2 bases and J 4 bases; bases outside gene matches: 3. Germline V CDR1 and CDR2: MDHEN, SYDVKM. The CDR3 loop is CASSLILAADTQYF. CDR3 nucleotide sequence: TGTGCCAGCAGTTTAATCCTAGCGGCAGATACGCAGTATTTT.

This clonotype was picked up many times. CDR3 protein: CSVLIGNTIYF. CDR3 DNA sequence: TGCAGCGTTTTGATAGGAAACACCATATATTTT. This rearrangement joins TRBV29-1 to TRBJ1-3; D not resolved. Trimming took off 5 bases at V and 4 bases at J, with 6 bases between the two ends. The germline gives CDR1 SQVTM, CDR2 ANQGSEA. This CDR3 comprises 11 residues.

This clonotype was picked up many times. DNA of the CDR3: TGTGCCAGCATAGCCGAGAGGTATGAGCAGTTCTTC. Translating it yields CASIAERYEQFF. The chain combines TRBV28 with TRBJ2-1, with D unclear. The CDR3 consists of 12 residues. Germline CDR1 and CDR2: MDHEN and SYDVKM. V gave up 7 bases and J gave up 8 bases, with 12 bases separating them.

This clonotype has just a few counts. The V gene is TRBV6-1, the J gene TRBJ2-1, with TRBD2 as a possible D gene (6 bases). This CDR3 spans 16 amino acids. V was clipped by 8 bases and J by 9 bases, with 26 bases between them. In germline, CDR1 is MNHNS, CDR2 SASEGT. CDR3 protein: CASSSLGTWGVVEQFF. Written as DNA, the CDR3 is TGTGCCAGCTCCTCACTGGGGACTTGGGGGGTTGTTGAGCAGTTCTTC.

This chain links TRBV7-3 with TRBJ2-1, with 8 bases aligning to TRBD1. The CDR3 is 14 amino acids. Trimming cost V 5 bases and J 8 bases; bases outside gene matches: 8. CDR1 is SGHTA and CDR2 is FQGTGA in the germline V gene. In nucleotides, the CDR3 is TGTGCCAGCAGCAGCCAGGGGGCCGGGGATGAGCAGTTCTTC. Translation: CASSSQGAGDEQFF.